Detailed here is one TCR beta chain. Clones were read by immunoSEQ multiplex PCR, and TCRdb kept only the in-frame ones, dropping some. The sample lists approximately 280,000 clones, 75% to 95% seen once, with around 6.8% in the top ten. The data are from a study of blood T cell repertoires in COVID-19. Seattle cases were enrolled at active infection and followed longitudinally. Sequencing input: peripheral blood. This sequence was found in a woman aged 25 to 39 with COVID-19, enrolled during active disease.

CDR3 in amino acids: CASSLGTSGSGLETQYF. CDR3 bases: TGTGCCAGCAGCCTAGGGACTAGCGGGAGTGGTTTAGAGACCCAGTACTTC. The chain has TRBV5-6 and TRBJ2-5, with 14 nucleotides matching TRBD2. The CDR3 loop spans 17 amino acids. V shed 4 bases, J shed 4 bases, and the junction held 9 bases outside the gene matches. Germline loops: CDR1 SGHDT, CDR2 YYEEEE.